This TCR beta chain comes out of a study of shared clonotypes between healthy human individuals. The protocol was immunoSEQ multiplex PCR, while the TCRdb copy is restricted to in-frame clones and leaves out a portion. The table has 1,500,000 or so clones, around 98.5% seen once. Germline V CDR1 and CDR2: LNHDA, SQIVND (reference sequence). The germline V and J ends were trimmed by 5 bases and 6 bases, with 12 bases remaining between them. The CDR3 is 13 amino acids. Sequencing was performed on naive CD4+ T cells sorted from blood. Subset described: CD45RA+ positively selected. The genes are TRBV19 and TRBJ2-3; the D gene is possibly TRBD2 (6 bases). The sequence derives from a man aged 25 to 45 in good health. The CDR3 sequence is CASSATREDTQYF. The CDR3 nucleotides read TGTGCCAGTAGTGCGACTAGGGAGGATACGCAGTATTTT.